Sequencing of this T cell receptor (beta chain) was carried out in a study of T cell repertoires in cytomegalovirus infection. Study as a whole: Indications came from public TCR beta signatures; they pointed to CMV infection and to a matching HLA type. General study results and limits: It was HLA-C-restricted CMV-specific TCR beta clonotypes that dominated the response ex vivo.

As regards this clonotype: Its specificity is unknown.

Germline V gene lookup returns CDR1 MGHRA and CDR2 YSYEKL. This CDR3 is built from 15 residues. Unmatched junction bases numbered 6, after V lost 1 base and J lost 5 bases. TCRdb used MiXCR to reprocess the reads, holding one entry per CDR3 protein. Of about 900,000 distinct CDR3 sequences listed, 31% are singletons. Sequences were derived from cultured CD8+ T cells from PBMCs, sampled from culture after CMV antigen stimulation. This clonotype was obtained from a human donor in good health (CMV status not recorded). Some clones in this sample may be carry-over from other donors' samples. The chain is built from TRBV4-1 and TRBJ2-5, with TRBD1 matching 8 bases. CDR3 loop: CASSQVTGDGETQYF. Written as DNA, the CDR3 is TGCGCCAGCAGCCAAGTGACAGGGGATGGCGAGACCCAGTACTTC.